The 10 T cell receptor beta chains listed next were all sequenced from one sample in a study of long-term antiretroviral therapy in people with HIV. Assay version v3.0 of immunoSEQ was used, and it was run at survey level. Generated by immunoSEQ multiplex PCR, the TCRdb table keeps only in-frame clones and is missing some. The table lists around 30,000 clones, 85% to 95% of them singletons. Source: unsorted PBMCs, taken roughly 6.5 years after starting antiretroviral therapy. Receptors were obtained from a woman aged 35 to 49 with HIV.

Only one count was recorded for this clone. J is TRBJ1-1 and V is TRBV5-6, with TRBD1 identical over 9 bases. The CDR3 runs to 17 residues. J gave up 3 bases and V 4 bases, and 13 bases lay outside the gene matches. CDR1 and CDR2 from the germline V gene are SGHDT and YYEEEE. As DNA, the CDR3 is TGTGCCAGCAGCGCGTTTAGGACAGGGGTAGTGTACACTGAAGCTTTCTTT. It translates to CASSAFRTGVVYTEAFF.

CDR3 protein: CASSFQGVNYGYTF. The CDR3 nucleotides are TGTGCCAGTAGCTTCCAAGGAGTCAACTATGGCTACACCTTC. The chain carries TRBV19 and TRBJ1-2, with no clear D. CDR1 is LNHDA, CDR2 SQIVND, per germline (reference sequence). The CDR3 extends over 14 amino acids. Trimming took 6 bases from V and 2 from J, leaving 13 bases between them.

The V call is TRBV7-8, the J call TRBJ2-5; maybe TRBD1 (6 bases). Germline V CDR1 and CDR2: SGHVS, FQNEAQ. CDR3 length: 17 amino acids. V lost 4 bases and J 0 bases, leaving 18 bases between the germline ends. CDR3 residues: CASSWPQGGRDQETQYF. The CDR3 DNA sequence: TGTGCCAGCAGCTGGCCTCAAGGGGGACGGGACCAAGAGACCCAGTACTTC.

About this clone: The junction departs from the called germline gene at one end, perhaps through a read error. The J gene is TRBJ2-5, the V gene TRBV5-6; D is ambiguous. Germline V gene lookup returns CDR1 SGHDT and CDR2 YYEEEE. The CDR3 contains 11 residues. The CDR3 sequence is CASSLLSDDDF. CDR3 sequence (DNA): TGTGCCAGCAGCTTGCTGTCGGATGACGACTTC.

The chain recombines TRBV15 with TRBJ2-3; D call uncertain. The CDR3 has 16 residues. Trimming left V 1 base short and J 0 bases short, with 11 bases between. Per the germline V gene, CDR1 is LNHNV and CDR2 is YYDKDF (reference sequence). CDR3: CATSRGTQISTDTQYF. In nucleotides, the CDR3 is TGTGCCACCAGCAGAGGGACCCAAATCAGCACAGATACGCAGTATTTT.

This clone appeared once. The V call is TRBV5-1, the J call TRBJ2-6; 9 nucleotides agree with TRBD1. The CDR3 runs 18 residues. Trimming took 0 bases from V and 2 from J; bases not matched to a gene: 6. The germline V gene has CDR1 SGHRS and CDR2 YFSETQ. CDR3 in DNA: TGCGCCAGCAGCTTGGAACAGGGGGCGATCACTGGGGCCAACGTCCTGACTTTC. This gives the protein CASSLEQGAITGANVLTF.

This chain uses TRBV27 with TRBJ1-5; 8 bases fit TRBD1. The CDR3 totals 15 residues. Germline CDR1 MNHEY, CDR2 SMNVEV (reference sequence). Trimming took 5 bases from V and 7 from J; bases not matched to a gene: 10. The DNA for the CDR3 is TGTGCCAGCAGTGCCACACAGGGGGAAGTCCAGCCCCAGCATTTT. Translating gives CASSATQGEVQPQHF.

The chain joins TRBV9 to TRBJ2-1, with D hard to call. CDR1 is SGDLS and CDR2 is YYNGEE in the germline V gene. The CDR3 spans 15 residues. Trimming pared 0 bases from V and 4 bases from J, leaving 11 bases between. The CDR3 DNA follows: TGTGCCAGCAGCGTAGGACTGAACCCTTACAATGAGCAGTTCTTC. Its protein is CASSVGLNPYNEQFF. Full variable domain (missing parts from reference TRBV9 and TRBJ2-1): DSGVTQTPKHLITATGQRVTLRCSPRSGDLSVYWYQQSLDQGLQFLIQYYNGEERAKGNILERFSAQQFPDLHSELNLSSLELGDSALYFCASSVGLNPYNEQFFGPGTRLTVL.

The CDR3 DNA follows: TGTGCCTGGAATGGACAGGGGGTTGAAAAACTGTTTTTT. It encodes CAWNGQGVEKLFF. This chain connects TRBV30 to TRBJ1-4; 10 bases match TRBD1. Germline CDR1 reads GTSNPN; CDR2 reads SVGIG (reference sequence). Germline trimming cut 4 bases from V and 7 bases from J; bases unmatched to any gene: 3. This CDR3 spans 13 amino acids.

The chain employs TRBV5-8 and TRBJ1-6; TRBD1 agrees at 8 bases. V lost 0 bases, J lost 11 bases, and 7 bases stayed unmatched. Germline V gene sequence: CDR1 SGHTS, CDR2 YDEGEE. The CDR3 spans 15 residues. CDR3 protein: CASSLAAGGLTPLHF. The CDR3 DNA reads as TGTGCCAGCAGCTTGGCGGCAGGGGGCCTGACACCCCTCCACTTT.